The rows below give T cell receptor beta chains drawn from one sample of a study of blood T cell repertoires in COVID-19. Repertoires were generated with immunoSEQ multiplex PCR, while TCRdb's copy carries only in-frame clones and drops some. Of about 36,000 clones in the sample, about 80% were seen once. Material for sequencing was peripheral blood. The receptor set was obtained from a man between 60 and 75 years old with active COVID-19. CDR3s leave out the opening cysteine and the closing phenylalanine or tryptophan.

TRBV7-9 ASSTVAGGDTDTQY
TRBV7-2 ASKAGQTDTQY
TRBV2 AQSQGENTEAF
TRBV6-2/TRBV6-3 ASSYATSGRDEQY
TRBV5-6 ASSGAEDSYEQY
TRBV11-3 ASTRDPGTQGRQY
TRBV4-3 ASSRDQGLNTEAF
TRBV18 ASSGLALRASTDTQY
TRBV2 ASSRAGVTEKLF
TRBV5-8 ASSYTGQANQPQH
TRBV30 AWSRKGQGNEKLF
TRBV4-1 ASSQAGFSTGELF
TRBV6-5 ASSSTTGEAF
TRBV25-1 ASSKLFWAF
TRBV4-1 ASSLVAFLNEQF
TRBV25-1 ASSDRQGISTNEKLF
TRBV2 ASSERWAANYGYT
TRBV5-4 ASSLGGGSSPEQY
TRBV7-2 ASSGEENEQY
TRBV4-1 ASSQSGSGEQF
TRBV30 ALTPTGTEAF
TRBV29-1 SVAGLAGGYNEQF
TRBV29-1 SVAWGQGDGGTEAF
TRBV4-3 ASSQDLGPVTRGYEQY
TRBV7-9 ASSPRGLVNYGYT
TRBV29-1 SVEVGSGETQY
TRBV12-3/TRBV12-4 ASSLAGGAQY
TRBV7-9 ASSFVDRGRAF
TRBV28 ASSLIVGGNTIY
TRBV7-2 ASSLTSGGAADTQY
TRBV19 ASSGGGGSLQPQH
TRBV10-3 AISESLGTRNEQF
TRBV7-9 ASSPSGGYYNEQF
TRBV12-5 ASGPELAPKTQY
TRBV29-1 SVEHPRQGRNTEAF
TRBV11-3 ASSPAPGYEQY
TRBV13 ASSVSDQETQY
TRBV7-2 ASSLSRSSYEQY
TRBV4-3 ASSLSGEGGYEQY
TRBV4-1 ASSQDRSGSYTGELF
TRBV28 ASSSRINTGELF
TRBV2 ASRNEGGSQPQH
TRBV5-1 ASRRGRTDTEAF
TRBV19 ASSLAGYHEQF
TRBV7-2 ASSTRWEQY
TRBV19 ASGIRPPLH
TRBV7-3 ASSKQGAAEAF
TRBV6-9 ASSYPWGGPRQGARGSLYNEQF
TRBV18 ASSIDRVGTEAF
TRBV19 ASSPLRTSGRAYNEQF
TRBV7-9 ASRNDNPLNTGELF
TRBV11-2 ASSLDGTGISYNSPLH
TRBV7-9 ASSPTGSGANVLT
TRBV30 AWSVGRLAGGLTDTQY
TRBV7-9 ASSLLASPLH
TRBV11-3 ASSLASGGDNEQF
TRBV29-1 SVTTGLTEAF